What follows is one T cell receptor beta chain and its context. A much more abundant neighbour one base away suggests this may be a read error. The individuals who served as donors were healthy Caucasians living in Russia, aged roughly 6 to 95. Every sample yielded at least 6.5 million isolated PBMCs. The data stem from a study of blood T cells in healthy people across ages. Study overall: About one barcoded beta molecule per two T cells was captured by template switching.

Together with a sample-barcoded 5' primer, a J-beta primer mix was included in a second PCR lasting roughly 6 to 12 cycles. Carrying 12 random nucleotides, a template-switch adaptor labeled each individual cDNA molecule. TCRdb re-derived calls from the 5' RACE reads in MiXCR, one entry per CDR3 protein. Among about 1.1 million distinct CDR3 sequences listed, roughly two fifths were seen once. Sequenced sample: blood. This TCR was recovered from a young man in good health.

CDR3 DNA: TGTGCCAGCTGCGTAGAGGGAGGGGAAGGCTACGAGCAGTACTTC. Its translation: CASCVEGGEGYEQYF. The V call is TRBV9, the J call TRBJ2-1, with TRBD2 identical over 7 bases. The J call is uncertain, as TRBJ2-7 better fits the DNA end. The CDR3 consists of 15 residues. Germline CDR1 reads SGDLS; CDR2 reads YYNGEE.